This record concerns one T cell receptor beta chain sequence. The V segment lost 2 bases and the J segment 4 bases; nucleotides outside the gene matches: 13. CDR1 and CDR2 from the germline V gene are SEHNR and FQNEAQ (reference sequence). CDR3 size: 18 residues. The sample is drawn from a study of OX40 agonist ivuxolimab in advanced cancers. This table comes from immunoSEQ multiplex PCR, and its TCRdb copy is limited to in-frame clones, with some not included. The top ten hold roughly an eighth of the sample, which has 50,000 to 75,000 clones, around 91% seen once. This sample comprised CD4+ or CD8+ T cells sorted from blood, obtained in a trial of the OX40 agonist ivuxolimab. The clonotype comes from an adult with an advanced solid tumor such as melanoma, head and neck, liver or kidney cancer. The rearrangement uses TRBV7-9 and TRBJ2-1, with 8 bases lining up with TRBD2. The CDR3 DNA follows: TGTGCCAGCAGCTTAACGAGAGTAGCGGGGTTTAATTACAATGAGCAGTTCTTC. Protein: CASSLTRVAGFNYNEQFF.